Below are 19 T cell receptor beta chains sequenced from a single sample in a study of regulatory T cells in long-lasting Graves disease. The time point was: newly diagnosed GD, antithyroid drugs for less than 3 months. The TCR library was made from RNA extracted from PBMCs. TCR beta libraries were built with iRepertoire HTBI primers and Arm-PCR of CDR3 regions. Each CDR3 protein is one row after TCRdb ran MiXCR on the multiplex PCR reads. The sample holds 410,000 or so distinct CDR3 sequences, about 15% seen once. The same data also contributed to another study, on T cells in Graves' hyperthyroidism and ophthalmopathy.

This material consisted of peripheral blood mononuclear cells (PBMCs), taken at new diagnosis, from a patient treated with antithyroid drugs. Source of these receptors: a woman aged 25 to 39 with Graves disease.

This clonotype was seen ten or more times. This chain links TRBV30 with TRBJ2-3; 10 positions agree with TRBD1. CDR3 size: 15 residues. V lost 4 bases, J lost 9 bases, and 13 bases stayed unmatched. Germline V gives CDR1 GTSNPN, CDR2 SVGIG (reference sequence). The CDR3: CAWNPGQGIPDTQYF. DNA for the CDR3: TGTGCCTGGAATCCGGGACAGGGGATACCGGACACGCAGTATTTT.

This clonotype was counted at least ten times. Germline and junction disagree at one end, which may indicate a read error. CDR3 protein: CASSLSGEQETQYF. CDR3 DNA: TGTGCTAGCAGCTTATCAGGGGAGCAAGAGACCCAGTACTTC. V gene TRBV7-7 combines with J gene TRBJ2-5; D may be TRBD1 (6 bases). The CDR3 is 14 amino acids. Germline CDR1 reads SSHAT; CDR2 reads FNYEAQ (reference sequence).

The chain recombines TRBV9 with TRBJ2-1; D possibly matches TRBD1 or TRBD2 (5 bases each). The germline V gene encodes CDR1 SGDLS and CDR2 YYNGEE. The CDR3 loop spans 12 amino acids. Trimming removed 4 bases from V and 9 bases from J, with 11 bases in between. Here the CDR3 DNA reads TGTGCCAGCAGCACAGGAAGCGGTGAGCAGTTCTTC. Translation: CASSTGSGEQFF.

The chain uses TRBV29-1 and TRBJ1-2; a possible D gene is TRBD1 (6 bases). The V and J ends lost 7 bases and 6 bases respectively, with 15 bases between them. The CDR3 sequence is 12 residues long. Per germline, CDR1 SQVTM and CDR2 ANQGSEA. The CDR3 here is CSGPRGDDGYTF. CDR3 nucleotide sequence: TGCAGCGGCCCGAGGGGGGACGATGGCTACACCTTC.

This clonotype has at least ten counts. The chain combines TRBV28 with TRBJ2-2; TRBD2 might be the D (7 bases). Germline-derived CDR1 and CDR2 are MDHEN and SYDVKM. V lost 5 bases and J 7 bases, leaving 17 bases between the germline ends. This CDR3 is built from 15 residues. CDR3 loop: CASSPTRGAGGELFF. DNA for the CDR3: TGTGCCAGCAGTCCCACCCGGGGGGCTGGCGGGGAGCTGTTTTTT.

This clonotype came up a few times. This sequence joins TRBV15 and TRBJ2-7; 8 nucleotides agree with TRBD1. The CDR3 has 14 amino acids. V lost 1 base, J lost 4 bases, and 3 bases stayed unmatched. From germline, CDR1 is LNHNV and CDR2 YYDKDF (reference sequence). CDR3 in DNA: TGTGCCACCAGCAGAGGACAGGGGTGGTACGAGCAGTACTTC. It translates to CATSRGQGWYEQYF.

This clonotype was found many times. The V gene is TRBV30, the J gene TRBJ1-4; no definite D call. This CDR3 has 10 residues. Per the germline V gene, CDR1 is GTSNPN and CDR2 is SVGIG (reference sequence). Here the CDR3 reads CAVDGNGLFF. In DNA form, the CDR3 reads TGTGCGGTAGACGGGAACGGACTGTTTTTT.

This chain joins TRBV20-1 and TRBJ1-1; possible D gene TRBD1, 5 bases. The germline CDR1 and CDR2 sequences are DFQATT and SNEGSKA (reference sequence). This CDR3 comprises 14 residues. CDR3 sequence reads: CSAWGSDMNTEAFF. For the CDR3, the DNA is TGCAGCGCCTGGGGCTCAGATATGAACACTGAAGCTTTCTTT.

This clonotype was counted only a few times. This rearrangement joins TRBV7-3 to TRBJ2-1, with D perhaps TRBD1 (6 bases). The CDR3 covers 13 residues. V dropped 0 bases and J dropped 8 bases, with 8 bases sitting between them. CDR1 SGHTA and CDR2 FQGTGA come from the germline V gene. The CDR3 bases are TGTGCCAGCAGCTTAACGTCAGGGGATGAGCAGTTCTTC. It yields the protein CASSLTSGDEQFF.

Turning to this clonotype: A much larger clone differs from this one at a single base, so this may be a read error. This CDR3 is CASSPTVSGDTIYF. DNA of the CDR3: TGTGCCAGCAGTCCAACAGTTTCTGGAGACACCATATATTTT. The chain joins TRBV9 to TRBJ1-3; D is ambiguous. The germline gives CDR1 SGDLS, CDR2 YYNGEE. This CDR3 has 14 residues.

For the CDR3, the DNA is TGTGCCAGCAGCCAAGGACTAGCGGGAGAGCAGGTGCAGTACTTC. Its protein product is CASSQGLAGEQVQYF. The chain recombines TRBV14 with TRBJ2-7; 12 bases fit TRBD2. The CDR3 has 15 amino acids. The junction had 7 bases not matched to a gene; V was cut back by 1 base and J by 9 bases. The germline gives CDR1 SGHDN, CDR2 FVKESK.

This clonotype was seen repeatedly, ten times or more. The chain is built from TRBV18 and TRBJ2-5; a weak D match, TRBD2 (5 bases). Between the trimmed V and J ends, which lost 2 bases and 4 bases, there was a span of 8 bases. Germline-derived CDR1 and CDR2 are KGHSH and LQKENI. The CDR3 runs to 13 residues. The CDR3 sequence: CASSPNAGETQYF. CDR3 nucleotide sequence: TGTGCCAGCTCACCAAACGCGGGAGAGACCCAGTACTTC.

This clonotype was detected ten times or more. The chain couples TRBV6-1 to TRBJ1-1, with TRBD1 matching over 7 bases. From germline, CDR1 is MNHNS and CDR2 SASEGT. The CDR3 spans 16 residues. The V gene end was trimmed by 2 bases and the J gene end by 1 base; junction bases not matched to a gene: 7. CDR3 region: CASSERLTGSNTEAFF. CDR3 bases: TGTGCCAGCAGTGAACGGTTGACAGGGTCGAACACTGAAGCTTTCTTT.

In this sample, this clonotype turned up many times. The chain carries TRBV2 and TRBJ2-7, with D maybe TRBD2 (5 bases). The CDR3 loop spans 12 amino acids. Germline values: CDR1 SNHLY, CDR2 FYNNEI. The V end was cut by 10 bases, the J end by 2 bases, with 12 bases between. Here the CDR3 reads CATDYPPYEQYF. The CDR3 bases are TGTGCCACAGACTACCCTCCCTACGAGCAGTACTTC.

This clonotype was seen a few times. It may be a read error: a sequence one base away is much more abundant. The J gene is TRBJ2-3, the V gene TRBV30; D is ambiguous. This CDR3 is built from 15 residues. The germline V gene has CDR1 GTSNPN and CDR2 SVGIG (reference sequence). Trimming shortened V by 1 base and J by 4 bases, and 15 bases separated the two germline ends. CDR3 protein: CAWSARSSKADTQYF. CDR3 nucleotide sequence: TGTGCCTGGAGTGCACGATCCAGCAAGGCAGATACGCAGTATTTT.

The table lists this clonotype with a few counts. The CDR3 bases are TGCAGTGTTAAGCTGGCTAGCGGGAGAACAGATACGCAGTATTTT. It specifies CSVKLASGRTDTQYF. V gene TRBV20-1 combines with J gene TRBJ2-3, with 10 bases aligning to TRBD2. In germline, CDR1 is DFQATT, CDR2 SNEGSKA (reference sequence). After removal of 7 bases from V and 3 bases from J, the junction contained 10 bases not matched to a gene. The CDR3 has 15 amino acids.

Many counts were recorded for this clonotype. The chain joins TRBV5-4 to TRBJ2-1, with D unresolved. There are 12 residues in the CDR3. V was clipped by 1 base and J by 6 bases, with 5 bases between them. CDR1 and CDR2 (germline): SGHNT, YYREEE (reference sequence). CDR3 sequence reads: CASSLLINEQFF. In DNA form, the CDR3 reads TGTGCCAGCAGCTTGCTTATCAATGAGCAGTTCTTC.

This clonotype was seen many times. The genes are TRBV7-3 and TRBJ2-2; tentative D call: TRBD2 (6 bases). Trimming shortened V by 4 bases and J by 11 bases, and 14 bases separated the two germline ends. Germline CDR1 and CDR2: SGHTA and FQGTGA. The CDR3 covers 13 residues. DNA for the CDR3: TGTGCCAGCAGCTCCAATGAGGGACTTGAGCTGTTTTTT. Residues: CASSSNEGLELFF.

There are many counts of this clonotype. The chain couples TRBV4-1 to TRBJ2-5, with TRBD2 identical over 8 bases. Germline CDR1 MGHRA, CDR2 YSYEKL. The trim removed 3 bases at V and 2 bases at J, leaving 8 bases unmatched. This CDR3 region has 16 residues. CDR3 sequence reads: CASSHFSGNNQETQYF. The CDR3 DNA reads TGCGCCAGCAGCCACTTTAGCGGGAACAATCAAGAGACCCAGTACTTC.